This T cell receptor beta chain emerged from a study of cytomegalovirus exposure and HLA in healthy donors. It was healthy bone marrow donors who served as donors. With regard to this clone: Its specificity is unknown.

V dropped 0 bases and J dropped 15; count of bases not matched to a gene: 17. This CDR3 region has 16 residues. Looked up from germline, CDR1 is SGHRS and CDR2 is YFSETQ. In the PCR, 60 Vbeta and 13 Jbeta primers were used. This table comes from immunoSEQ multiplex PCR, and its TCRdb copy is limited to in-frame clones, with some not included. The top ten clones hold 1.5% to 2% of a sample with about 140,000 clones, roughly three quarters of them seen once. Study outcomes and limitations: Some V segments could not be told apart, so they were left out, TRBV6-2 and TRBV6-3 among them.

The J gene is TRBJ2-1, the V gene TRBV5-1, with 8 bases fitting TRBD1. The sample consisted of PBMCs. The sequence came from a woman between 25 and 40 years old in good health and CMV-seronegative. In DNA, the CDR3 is TGCGCCAGCAGCTTGGAACTTGGGTCAGGGGGCGCTCGATTGTTCTTC. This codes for CASSLELGSGGARLFF. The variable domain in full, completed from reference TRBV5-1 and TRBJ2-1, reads KAGVTQTPRYLIKTRGQQVTLSCSPISGHRSVSWYQQTPGQGLQFLFEYFSETQRNKGNFPGRFSGRQFSNSRSEMNVSTLELGDSALYLCASSLELGSGGARLFFGPGTRLTVL.